The clone carrying this T cell receptor (beta chain) was observed many times. The antigen remains unidentified. This sample was included in a study of CD8 T cells in ankylosing spondylitis. Whole-study findings and limits: The authors reported significant enrichment of disease-linked clones in matched ankylosing spondylitis synovial fluid. Reactive arthritis synovial fluid and blood previously showed some of these motif variants.

Germline CDR1 reads MNHEY; CDR2 reads SVGAGI. The V and J ends lost 0 bases and 1 base, in that order; junction bases with no gene match: 2. The length of the CDR3 is 17 residues. Libraries for TCR beta were made by quantitative 5'-RACE with molecular barcodes. Via MiXCR, TCRdb re-called the 5' RACE reads, giving one row per CDR3 protein. The sample includes 200,000 to 300,000 distinct CDR3 sequences, roughly a tenth seen only once; the top ten take 2.6%. The origin of this receptor is a male donor with ankylosing spondylitis or in good health (not recorded which). Sample: blood, either unsorted or a sorted T cell fraction (not recorded which). The chain has TRBV6-5 and TRBJ2-7, with TRBD2 matching 14 bases. The CDR3 region is CASSYSGLAGVSYEQYF. As DNA, the CDR3 is TGTGCCAGCAGTTACTCGGGACTAGCGGGAGTGTCCTACGAGCAGTACTTC.